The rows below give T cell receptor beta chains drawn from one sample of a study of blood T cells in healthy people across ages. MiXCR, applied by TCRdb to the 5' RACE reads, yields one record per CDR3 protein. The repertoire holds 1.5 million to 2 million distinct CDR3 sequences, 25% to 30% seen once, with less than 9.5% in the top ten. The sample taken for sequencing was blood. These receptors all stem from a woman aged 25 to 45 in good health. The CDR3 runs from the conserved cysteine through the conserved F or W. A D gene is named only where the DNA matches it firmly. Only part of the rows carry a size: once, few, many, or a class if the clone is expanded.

CDR3aa: CASGGDRGRTGELFF; CDR3nt: TGTGCCAGCGGGGGGGACAGGGGTAGGACCGGGGAGCTGTTTTTT; j_gene: TRBJ2-2; d_gene: TRBD1; abundance: .; v_gene: TRBV2
CDR3aa: CASSASGGRHNEQFF; CDR3nt: TGTGCCAGCAGCGCATCAGGGGGCAGGCACAATGAGCAGTTCTTC; j_gene: TRBJ2-1; d_gene: TRBD1; abundance: .; v_gene: TRBV6-6
CDR3aa: CASSWDRGNEQYF; CDR3nt: TGCGCCAGCAGCTGGGACAGGGGGAACGAGCAGTACTTC; j_gene: TRBJ2-7; d_gene: TRBD1; abundance: many; v_gene: TRBV5-1
CDR3aa: CASSYSNQPLDEKLFF; CDR3nt: TGTGCCAGCAGTTACTCGAACCAGCCCTTGGATGAAAAACTGTTTTTT; j_gene: TRBJ1-4; d_gene: .; abundance: .; v_gene: TRBV6-2/TRBV6-3
CDR3aa: CSARGWVSSEKLFF; CDR3nt: TGCAGTGCTAGAGGGTGGGTGAGCAGTGAAAAACTGTTTTTT; j_gene: TRBJ1-4; d_gene: .; abundance: few; v_gene: TRBV20-1
CDR3aa: CASSQTGINTEAFF; CDR3nt: TGTGCCAGCAGCCAAACAGGGATAAACACTGAAGCTTTCTTT; j_gene: TRBJ1-1; d_gene: .; abundance: .; v_gene: TRBV3-1
CDR3aa: CASSASQGSFNEQFF; CDR3nt: TGTGCCAGCAGTGCATCCCAAGGCTCCTTCAATGAGCAGTTCTTC; j_gene: TRBJ2-1; d_gene: .; abundance: .; v_gene: TRBV2
CDR3aa: CSIEDGGGVSYEQYF; CDR3nt: TGCAGCATTGAAGATGGCGGGGGGGTCTCCTACGAGCAGTACTTC; j_gene: TRBJ2-7; d_gene: TRBD2; abundance: few; v_gene: TRBV29-1
CDR3aa: CASSPTGQGGRGYTF; CDR3nt: TGTGCCAGCAGCCCAACGGGACAGGGGGGGAGGGGCTACACCTTC; j_gene: TRBJ1-2; d_gene: TRBD1; abundance: .; v_gene: TRBV5-5
CDR3aa: CASSLRDRVHSEQFF; CDR3nt: TGCGCCAGCAGCTTGCGGGACAGGGTTCATAGTGAGCAGTTCTTC; j_gene: TRBJ2-1; d_gene: TRBD1; abundance: few; v_gene: TRBV5-1
CDR3aa: CASSPGAGASSGANVLTF; CDR3nt: TGTGCCAGCAGCCCCGGGGCAGGGGCTTCCTCTGGGGCCAACGTCCTGACTTTC; j_gene: TRBJ2-6; d_gene: .; abundance: few; v_gene: TRBV3-1
CDR3aa: CASSEIDSPQETQYF; CDR3nt: TGTGCCAGCAGCGAGATCGACAGTCCCCAAGAGACCCAGTACTTC; j_gene: TRBJ2-5; d_gene: .; abundance: few; v_gene: TRBV14
CDR3aa: CSAIGTSGLEQYF; CDR3nt: TGCAGTGCTATAGGGACTAGCGGTCTCGAGCAGTACTTC; j_gene: TRBJ2-7; d_gene: TRBD2; abundance: .; v_gene: TRBV20-1
CDR3aa: CSVGSQVVSEQYF; CDR3nt: TGCAGCGTTGGATCACAGGTAGTCTCCGAGCAGTACTTC; j_gene: TRBJ2-7; d_gene: .; abundance: .; v_gene: TRBV29-1
CDR3aa: CASSYDSRMNTEAFF; CDR3nt: TGTGCCAGCAGTTACGACAGCAGAATGAACACTGAAGCTTTCTTT; j_gene: TRBJ1-1; d_gene: .; abundance: .; v_gene: TRBV6-5
CDR3aa: CASSERTLLSYEQYF; CDR3nt: TGTGCCAGCAGCGAAAGAACCCTTCTCTCCTACGAGCAGTACTTC; j_gene: TRBJ2-7; d_gene: .; abundance: few; v_gene: TRBV5-5
CDR3aa: CASSQAPGAAYGYTF; CDR3nt: TGTGCCAGCAGCCAAGCTCCGGGGGCCGCCTATGGCTACACCTTC; j_gene: TRBJ1-2; d_gene: .; abundance: .; v_gene: TRBV3-1
CDR3aa: CASSLDRRHEKLFF; CDR3nt: TGTGCCAGCAGCTTGGACAGACGCCATGAAAAACTGTTTTTT; j_gene: TRBJ1-4; d_gene: .; abundance: few; v_gene: TRBV7-9
CDR3aa: CASSLRQTYEQYF; CDR3nt: TGTGCCAGCAGCTTGAGACAGACCTACGAGCAGTACTTC; j_gene: TRBJ2-7; d_gene: .; abundance: many; v_gene: TRBV7-9
CDR3aa: CASSPEVGGDTQYF; CDR3nt: TGCGCCAGCAGCCCGGAGGTGGGAGGAGATACGCAGTATTTT; j_gene: TRBJ2-3; d_gene: .; abundance: few; v_gene: TRBV5-1
CDR3aa: CASSQGLRTAPLQYF; CDR3nt: TGTGCCAGCAGCCAAGGGCTGAGGACAGCGCCTTTGCAGTACTTC; j_gene: TRBJ2-7; d_gene: .; abundance: many; v_gene: TRBV14
CDR3aa: CSARRGVVDGDTQYF; CDR3nt: TGCAGTGCTCGGCGAGGTGTCGTAGACGGGGATACGCAGTATTTT; j_gene: TRBJ2-3; d_gene: .; abundance: few; v_gene: TRBV20-1
CDR3aa: CASSFTGFGEQYF; CDR3nt: TGTGCCAGCAGTTTTACAGGCTTTGGGGAGCAGTACTTC; j_gene: TRBJ2-7; d_gene: .; abundance: many; v_gene: TRBV27
CDR3aa: CASFDSPGLAGDTQYF; CDR3nt: TGTGCCAGCTTCGACTCCCCAGGACTAGCAGGAGATACGCAGTATTTT; j_gene: TRBJ2-3; d_gene: TRBD2; abundance: .; v_gene: TRBV6-6
CDR3aa: CASSRGPFQETQYF; CDR3nt: TGTGCCAGCAGCCGCGGGCCTTTCCAAGAGACCCAGTACTTC; j_gene: TRBJ2-5; d_gene: .; abundance: .; v_gene: TRBV11-2